The next 2 T cell receptor beta chains were all read from a single sample in a study of T cells after yellow fever vaccination. In TCRdb, the 5' RACE reads were re-called with MiXCR into one record per CDR3 protein. Among about 230,000 distinct CDR3 sequences, approximately 6.8% were seen once, and the ten largest hold 1.1%. The specimen was CD4+ T cells sorted from PBMCs, collected on the day of the yellow fever booster vaccination. The receptors come from a man aged 25 to 40 who received the YFV17D yellow fever vaccine.

This chain connects TRBV11-1 to TRBJ2-1; 8 bases match TRBD2. This CDR3 region has 18 residues. From germline, CDR1 is SGHAT and CDR2 FQDESV (reference sequence). The V and J ends lost 2 bases and 4 bases, in that order; junction bases with no gene match: 13. The DNA for the CDR3 is TGTGCCAGCAGCTTAAAGTCCAAAGCGGGAGCAGCTTACAATGAGCAGTTCTTC. It translates to CASSLKSKAGAAYNEQFF.

This clonotype was found many times. The rearrangement uses TRBV18 and TRBJ2-1; 10 bases line up with TRBD2. Losses at the gene ends were 3 bases for V and 7 bases for J; bases not matched to a gene: 3. The CDR3 runs to 14 residues. CDR1 and CDR2 (germline): KGHSH, LQKENI. CDR3 coding DNA: TGTGCCAGCTCACCCCGGACTAGCGGTAATGAGCAGTTCTTC. Translating it yields CASSPRTSGNEQFF.